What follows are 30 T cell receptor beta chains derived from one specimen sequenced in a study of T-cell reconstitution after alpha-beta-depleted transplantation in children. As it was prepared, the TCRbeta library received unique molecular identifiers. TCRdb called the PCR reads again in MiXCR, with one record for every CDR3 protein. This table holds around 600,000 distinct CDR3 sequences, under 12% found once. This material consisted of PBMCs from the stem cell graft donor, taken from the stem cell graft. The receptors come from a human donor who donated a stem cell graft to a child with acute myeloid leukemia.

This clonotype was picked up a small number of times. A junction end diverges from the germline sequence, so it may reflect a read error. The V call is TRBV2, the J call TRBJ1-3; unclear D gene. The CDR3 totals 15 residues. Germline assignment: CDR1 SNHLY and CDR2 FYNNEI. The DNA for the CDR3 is TGTGCCAGCAGTGCCTCCCGGGTTACTGGCAACACCATATATTTT. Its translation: CASSASRVTGNTIYF.

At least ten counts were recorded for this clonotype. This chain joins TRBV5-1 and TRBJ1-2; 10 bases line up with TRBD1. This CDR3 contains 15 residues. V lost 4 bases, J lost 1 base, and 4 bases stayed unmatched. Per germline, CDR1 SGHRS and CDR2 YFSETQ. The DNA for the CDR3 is TGCGCCAGCAGCCTCCGGACAGGGGGTAACTATGGCTACACCTTC. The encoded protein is CASSLRTGGNYGYTF.

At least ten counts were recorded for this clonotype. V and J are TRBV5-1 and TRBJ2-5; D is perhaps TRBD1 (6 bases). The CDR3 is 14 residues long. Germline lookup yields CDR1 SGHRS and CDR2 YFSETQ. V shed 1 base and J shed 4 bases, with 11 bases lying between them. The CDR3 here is CASSLTGKIETQYF. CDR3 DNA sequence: TGCGCCAGCAGCTTGACAGGGAAGATAGAGACCCAGTACTTC.

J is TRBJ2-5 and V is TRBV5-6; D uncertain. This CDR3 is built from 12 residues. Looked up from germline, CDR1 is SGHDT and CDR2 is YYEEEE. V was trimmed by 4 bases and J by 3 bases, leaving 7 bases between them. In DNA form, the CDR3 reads TGTGCCAGCAGCATCACAAAAGAGACCCAGTACTTC. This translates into CASSITKETQYF.

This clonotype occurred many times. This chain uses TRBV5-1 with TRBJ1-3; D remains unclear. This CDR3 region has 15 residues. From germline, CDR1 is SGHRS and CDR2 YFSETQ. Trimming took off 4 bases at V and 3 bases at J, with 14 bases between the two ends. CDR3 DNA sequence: TGCGCCAGCAGCCTAAACGGCGGCCTTGGAAACACCATATATTTT. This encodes CASSLNGGLGNTIYF.

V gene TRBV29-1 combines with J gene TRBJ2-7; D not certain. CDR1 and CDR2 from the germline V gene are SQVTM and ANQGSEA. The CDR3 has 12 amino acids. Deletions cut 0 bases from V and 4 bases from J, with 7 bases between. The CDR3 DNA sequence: TGCAGCGTTGAAGATATGGGGTACGAGCAGTACTTC. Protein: CSVEDMGYEQYF.

CDR3 sequence: CASSDYRGSETQYF. DNA of the CDR3: TGTGCCAGCAGTGATTACCGGGGGTCAGAGACCCAGTACTTC. V and J are TRBV6-1 and TRBJ2-5; D is perhaps TRBD2 (6 bases). Germline lookup yields CDR1 MNHNS and CDR2 SASEGT. This CDR3 region has 14 residues. V was pared by 3 bases and J by 4 bases, with 12 bases between.

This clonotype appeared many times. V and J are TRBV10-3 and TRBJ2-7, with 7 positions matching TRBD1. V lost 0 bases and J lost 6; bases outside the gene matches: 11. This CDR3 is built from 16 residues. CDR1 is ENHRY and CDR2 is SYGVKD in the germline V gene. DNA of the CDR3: TGTGCCATCAGTGAGTCACTGACAGGGAAACTGCGCGAGCAGTACTTC. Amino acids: CAISESLTGKLREQYF.

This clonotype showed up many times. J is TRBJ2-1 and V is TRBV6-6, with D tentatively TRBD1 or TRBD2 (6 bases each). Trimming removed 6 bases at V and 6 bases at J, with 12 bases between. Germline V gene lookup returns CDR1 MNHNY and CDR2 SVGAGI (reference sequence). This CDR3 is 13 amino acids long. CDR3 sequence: CASREGGSNEQFF. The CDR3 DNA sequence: TGTGCCAGCAGGGAGGGGGGTAGCAATGAGCAGTTCTTC.

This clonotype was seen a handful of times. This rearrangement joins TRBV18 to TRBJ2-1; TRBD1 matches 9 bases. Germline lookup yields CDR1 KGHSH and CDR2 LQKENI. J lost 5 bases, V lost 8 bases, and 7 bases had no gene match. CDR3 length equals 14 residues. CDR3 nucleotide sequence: TGTGCCAGCCCACGGGACAGGGCTAACAATGAGCAGTTCTTC. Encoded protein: CASPRDRANNEQFF. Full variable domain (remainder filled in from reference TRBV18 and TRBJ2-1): NAGVMQNPRHLVRRRGQEARLRCSPMKGHSHVYWYRQLPEEGLKFMVYLQKENIIDESGMPKERFSAEFPKEGPSILRIQQVVRGDSAAYFCASPRDRANNEQFFGPGTRLTVL.

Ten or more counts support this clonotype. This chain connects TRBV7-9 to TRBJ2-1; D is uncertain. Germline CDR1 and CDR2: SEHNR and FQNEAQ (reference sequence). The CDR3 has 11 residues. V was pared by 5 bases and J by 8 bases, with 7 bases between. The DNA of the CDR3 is TGTGCCAGCAGCCCCAACTATGAGCAGTTCTTC. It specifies CASSPNYEQFF.

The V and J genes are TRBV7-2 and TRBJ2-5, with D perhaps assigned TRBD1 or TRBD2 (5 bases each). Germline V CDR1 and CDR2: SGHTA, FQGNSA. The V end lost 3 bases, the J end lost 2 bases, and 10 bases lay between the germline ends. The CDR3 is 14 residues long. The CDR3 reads CASSFDRLQETQYF. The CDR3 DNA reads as TGTGCCAGCAGCTTCGACAGACTACAAGAGACCCAGTACTTC.

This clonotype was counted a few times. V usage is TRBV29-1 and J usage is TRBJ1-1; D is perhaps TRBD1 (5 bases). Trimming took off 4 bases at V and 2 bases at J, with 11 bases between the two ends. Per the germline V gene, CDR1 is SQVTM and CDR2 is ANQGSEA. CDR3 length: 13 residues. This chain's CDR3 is CSVGQGVNTEAFF. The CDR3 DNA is TGCAGCGTTGGTCAGGGTGTTAACACTGAAGCTTTCTTT.

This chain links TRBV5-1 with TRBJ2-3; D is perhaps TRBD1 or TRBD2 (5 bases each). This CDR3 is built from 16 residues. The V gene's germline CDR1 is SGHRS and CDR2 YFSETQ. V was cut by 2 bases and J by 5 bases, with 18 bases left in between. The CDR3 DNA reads TGCGCCAGCAGCTTAGAGAGGGGCAGCTGGGGAGATACGCAGTATTTT. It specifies CASSLERGSWGDTQYF.

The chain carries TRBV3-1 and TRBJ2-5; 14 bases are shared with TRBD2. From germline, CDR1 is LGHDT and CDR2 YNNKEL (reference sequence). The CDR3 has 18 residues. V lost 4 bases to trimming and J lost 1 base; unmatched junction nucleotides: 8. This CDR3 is CASSRETSGRGGQETQYF. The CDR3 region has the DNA TGTGCCAGCAGCCGAGAGACTAGCGGGAGGGGAGGCCAAGAGACCCAGTACTTC.

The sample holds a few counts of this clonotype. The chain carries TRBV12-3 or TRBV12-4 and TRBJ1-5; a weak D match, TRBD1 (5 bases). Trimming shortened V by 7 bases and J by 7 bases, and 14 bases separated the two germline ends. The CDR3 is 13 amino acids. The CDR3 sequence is CASTSRGLQPQHF. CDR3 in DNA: TGTGCCAGCACCTCAAGGGGTTTACAGCCCCAGCATTTT.

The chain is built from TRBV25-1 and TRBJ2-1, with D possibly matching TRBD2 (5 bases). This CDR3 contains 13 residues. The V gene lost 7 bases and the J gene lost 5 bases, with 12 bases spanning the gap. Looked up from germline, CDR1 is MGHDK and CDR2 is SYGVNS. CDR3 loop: CASTFGVNNEQFF. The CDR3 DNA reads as TGTGCCAGCACATTCGGGGTTAACAATGAGCAGTTCTTC.

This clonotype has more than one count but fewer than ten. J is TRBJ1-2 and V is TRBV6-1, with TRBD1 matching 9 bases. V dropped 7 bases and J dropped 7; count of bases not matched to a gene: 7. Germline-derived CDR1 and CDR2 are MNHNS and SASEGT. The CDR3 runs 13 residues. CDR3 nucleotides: TGTGCCAGCATGGGACAGGGAACCGCTGGCTACACCTTC. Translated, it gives CASMGQGTAGYTF.

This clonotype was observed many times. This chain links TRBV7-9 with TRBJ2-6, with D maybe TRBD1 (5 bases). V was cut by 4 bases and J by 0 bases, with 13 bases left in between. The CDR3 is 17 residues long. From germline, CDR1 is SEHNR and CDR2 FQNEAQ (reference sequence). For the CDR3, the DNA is TGTGCCAGCAGCTCCCCCCGTAGGGGCTCTGGGGCCAACGTCCTGACTTTC. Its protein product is CASSSPRRGSGANVLTF.

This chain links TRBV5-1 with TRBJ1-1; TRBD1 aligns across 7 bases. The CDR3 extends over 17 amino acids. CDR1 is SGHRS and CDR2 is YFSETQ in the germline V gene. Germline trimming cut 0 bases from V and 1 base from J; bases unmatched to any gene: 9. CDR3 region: CASSLDGYRGKNTEAFF. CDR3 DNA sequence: TGCGCCAGCAGCTTGGACGGGTACAGGGGTAAGAACACTGAAGCTTTCTTT.

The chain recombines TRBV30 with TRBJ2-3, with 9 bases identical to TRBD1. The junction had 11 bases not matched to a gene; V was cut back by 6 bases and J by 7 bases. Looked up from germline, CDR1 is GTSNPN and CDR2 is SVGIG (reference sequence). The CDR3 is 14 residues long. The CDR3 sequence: CACPRDRDPYTQYF. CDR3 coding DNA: TGTGCCTGCCCCCGGGACAGGGATCCATATACGCAGTATTTT.

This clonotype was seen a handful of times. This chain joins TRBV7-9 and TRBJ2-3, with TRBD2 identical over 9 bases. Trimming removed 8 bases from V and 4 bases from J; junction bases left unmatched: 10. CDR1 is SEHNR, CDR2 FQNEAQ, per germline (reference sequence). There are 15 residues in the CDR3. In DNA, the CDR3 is TGTGCCAGCGGTTCGTATAGCGGGAGTGCAGATACGCAGTATTTT. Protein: CASGSYSGSADTQYF.

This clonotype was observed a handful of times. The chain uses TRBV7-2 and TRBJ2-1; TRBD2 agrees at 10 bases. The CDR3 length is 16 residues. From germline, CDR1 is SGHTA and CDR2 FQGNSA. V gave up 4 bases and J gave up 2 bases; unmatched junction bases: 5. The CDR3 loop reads CASSSLAGVTYNEQFF. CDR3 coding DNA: TGTGCCAGCAGCTCTCTAGCGGGAGTGACCTACAATGAGCAGTTCTTC.

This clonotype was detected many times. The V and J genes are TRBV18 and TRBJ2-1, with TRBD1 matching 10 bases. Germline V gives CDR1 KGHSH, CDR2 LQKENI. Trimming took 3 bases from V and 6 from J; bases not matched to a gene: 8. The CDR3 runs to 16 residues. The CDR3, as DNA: TGTGCCAGCTCACCCCCGGGACAGGGGTCGGGCAATGAGCAGTTCTTC. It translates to CASSPPGQGSGNEQFF.

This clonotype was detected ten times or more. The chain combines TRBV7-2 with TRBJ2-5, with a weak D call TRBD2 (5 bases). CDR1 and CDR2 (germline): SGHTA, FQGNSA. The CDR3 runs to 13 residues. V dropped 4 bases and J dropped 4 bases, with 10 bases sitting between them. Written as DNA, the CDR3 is TGTGCCAGCAGCTCTGGACTGGCAGAGACCCAGTACTTC. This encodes CASSSGLAETQYF.

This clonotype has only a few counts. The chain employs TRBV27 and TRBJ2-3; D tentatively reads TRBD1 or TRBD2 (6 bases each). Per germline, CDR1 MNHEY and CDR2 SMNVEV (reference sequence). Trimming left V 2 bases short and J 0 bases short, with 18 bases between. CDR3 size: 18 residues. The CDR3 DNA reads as TGTGCCAGCAGTTTAAGATGGCGGGACACCCATAGCACAGATACGCAGTATTTT. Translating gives CASSLRWRDTHSTDTQYF.

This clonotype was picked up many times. DNA for the CDR3: TGCAGCGTCCCCGGCCCTTCGGCCCACAATGAGCAGTTCTTC. Encoded protein: CSVPGPSAHNEQFF. The J gene is TRBJ2-1, the V gene TRBV29-1, with unresolved D. Trimming stripped 6 bases from V and 5 bases from J, with 17 bases between. CDR1 is SQVTM and CDR2 is ANQGSEA in the germline V gene. This CDR3 has 14 amino acids.

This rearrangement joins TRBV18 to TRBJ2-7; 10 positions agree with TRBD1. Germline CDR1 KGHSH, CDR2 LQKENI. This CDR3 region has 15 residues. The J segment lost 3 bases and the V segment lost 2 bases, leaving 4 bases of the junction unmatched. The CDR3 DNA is TGTGCCAGCTCACCAAGTTGGGACAGGGGCTACGAGCAGTACTTC. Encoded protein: CASSPSWDRGYEQYF.

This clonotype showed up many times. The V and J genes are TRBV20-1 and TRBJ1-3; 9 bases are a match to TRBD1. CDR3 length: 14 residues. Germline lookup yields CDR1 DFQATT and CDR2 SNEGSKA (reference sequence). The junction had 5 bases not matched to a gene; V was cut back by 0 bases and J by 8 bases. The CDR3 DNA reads TGCAGTGCTAGAGAGGGGACAGGGAGGGACACCATATATTTT. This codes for CSAREGTGRDTIYF.

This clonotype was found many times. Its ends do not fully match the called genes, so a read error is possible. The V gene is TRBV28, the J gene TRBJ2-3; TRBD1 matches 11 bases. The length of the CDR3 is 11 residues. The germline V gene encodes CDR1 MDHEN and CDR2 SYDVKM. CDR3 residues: CASSRTGGRDF. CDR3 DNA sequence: TGTGCCAGCAGCAGGACAGGGGGCAGAGATTTT. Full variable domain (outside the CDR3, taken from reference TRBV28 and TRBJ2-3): DVKVTQSSRYLVKRTGEKVFLECVQDMDHENMFWYRQDPGLGLRLIYFSYDVKMKEKGDIPEGYSVSREKKERFSLILESASTNQTSMYLCASSRTGGRDFGPGTRLTVL.